What follows describes a single T cell receptor beta chain. It lacks a known antigen. No much larger clonotype is one base removed from it; base qualities were not supplied. This sample stems from a study of early T cells in non-severe SARS-CoV-2 infection (dated by TCRdb to 2020 to 2022). Regarding the study in general: Bulk RNA from unsorted whole blood was used for TCR sequencing, so alpha and beta chains could not be paired.

Libraries came from 5' RACE. Sequencing instrument: NextSeq 500. The TCR library protocol attached unique molecular identifiers to individual cDNA molecules to correct for sequencing error and PCR bias. Both TCR alpha and beta chains were sequenced, and tight co-correlation was observed between alpha and beta sequence abundances in each sample. The source study handled its data this way. V gene, J gene and CDR3 annotation of TCR sequences was performed with Decombinator V4. Expanded TCRs were defined as changing significantly between any two time points under a Poisson model with p below 0.0001. TCR abundances were normalised to the total number of TCRs sequenced in each sample and reported as counts per million. TRAV1-2 paired with TRAJ12, TRAJ20 or TRAJ33 defined MAIT TCRs, while TRAV10 paired with TRAJ18 defined iNKT TCRs. VDJdb, accessed on 1 November 2021, was searched for TCRs annotated for CMV, EBV and SARS-CoV-2, and TCRs annotated for more than one antigen were excluded. The raw public reads went through TCRdb reprocessing: fastp at Q25, MiXCR clone calling, in-frame beta chains kept. All rows with the same CDR3 protein become a single entry with the most common DNA and genes. Here the V and J calls rest on TCRdb's processing, not on the authors' analysis. This sample holds around 89,000 distinct CDR3 sequences; about 15% were observed only once. Less than 0.6% of the sample comes from the top ten.

This was a case-control study nested in a cohort of healthcare workers in London, UK, who had nasopharyngeal swab PCR tests and blood samples taken every week. Healthcare workers were recruited between 23 and 31 March 2020, during the week of the UK lockdown, and were followed weekly for up to about 15 weeks. The CDR3 goes from the cysteine to the phenylalanine over 15 residues. The only DNA kept is the CDR3, 45 bases in frame from the first base. CDR1 SGHVS and CDR2 FNYEAQ were looked up in the germline V gene. V trim: 10 bases; J trim: 1 base; unmatched bases: 7. Points the paper makes about the study in general: VDJdb matching was skewed toward anti-spike CD8 responses, so virus-specific expansions were likely underestimated and private and CD4 specificities were missed.

The sequence is built from TRBV7-6 and TRBJ2-2, and TRBD1 aligns with 9 junction nucleotides. The sequence was obtained from an adult who was a healthcare worker with PCR-confirmed SARS-CoV-2 infection or an uninfected control (not recorded which). Sequenced material: whole blood. The nucleotides are TGTGCCACCGCGCCGGGACAGGGGAACACCGGGGAGCTGTTTTTT. It translates to CATAPGQGNTGELFF.